This T cell receptor beta chain was sequenced in a study of blood T cell repertoires in COVID-19 (dated by TCRdb to 2018 to 2021). A note on the overall study: Samples covering the acute and convalescent phases of COVID-19 were provided by collaborators in the United States, Italy and Spain. A de-identified subject ID, COVID-19 status, age in years and sex were almost always included in the sample metadata. The prospective study material was composed of cDNA or gDNA derived from T cells, B-cell-depleted T cells, or PBMCs. Samples came from the ongoing ImmuneRACE study (first 160 participants) plus 1,254 subjects from 6 global collaborators. HLA class I and class II types, where available, came from metadata supplied by the sample provider rather than from assay-based typing. Deeply sampled blood TCRbeta repertoires from subjects exposed to, actively infected with, or recovered from COVID-19 were included in the dataset. The repertoires were released in a freely available public database intended as a resource for research on the immune response to SARS-CoV-2.

About this clone itself: Its antigen is not yet known. No much larger clone is present one base from it, and per-base qualities are unavailable.

Overall study outcomes, separate from this receptor: How much clinical and demographic metadata was included differed by source and by participant, and the metadata was provided uncurated.

The immunoSEQ Assay, a bias-controlled multiplex PCR, was used to amplify TCRbeta CDR3 regions from genomic DNA. Under the source paper's analysis protocol: Within the assay, amplification of reference gene primers was used to estimate how many nucleated cells each sample contained. To quantify the absolute abundance of each unique TCRbeta CDR3 rearrangement, sequence reads were collapsed and filtered. Productive Simpson clonality was computed per sample as the square root of Simpson's diversity index over productive rearrangements. Here the immuneACCESS table is served through TCRdb, limited to in-frame sequences with V and J called. Missing clones are a known gap in these copies; in checked studies unresolved V genes cover under half, and the rest lacks a known reason. The V and J calls and the clone size are those of that table, but D and trimming were determined from the DNA. The sample records 250,000 to 350,000 clones, 85% to 90% of which are singletons. The biggest ten clones account for less than 3.5% of the sample.

One collaborating source in Seattle enrolled patients during active infection and followed them longitudinally through the course of disease. Whole blood was collected in K2EDTA tubes by collaborating institutions according to the institutions' own protocols. For TCRbeta analysis, collaborators shipped samples in one of three forms: frozen whole blood, isolated PBMCs, or DNA extracted from either of those sample types. The sample was peripheral blood. The sequence derives from a woman aged 25 to 39 with COVID-19, enrolled during active disease.

In nucleotide form, the sequence is TGTGCCAGCAGTTCCCTCACAGGGGTACAGCCCCAGCATTTT. Its translation is CASSSLTGVQPQHF. Recombination joined TRBV6-2 or TRBV6-3 with TRBJ1-5; TRBD1 fits 7 bases in the junction. Per the germline V gene, MNHEY is the CDR1 and SVGEGT is the CDR2. V lost 4 bases and J lost 7 bases, and the count of bases not matched to a germline gene is 7. From cysteine to phenylalanine, the CDR3 is 14 amino acids long. Solely the CDR3 DNA is kept, with 42 bases framed from the first base.